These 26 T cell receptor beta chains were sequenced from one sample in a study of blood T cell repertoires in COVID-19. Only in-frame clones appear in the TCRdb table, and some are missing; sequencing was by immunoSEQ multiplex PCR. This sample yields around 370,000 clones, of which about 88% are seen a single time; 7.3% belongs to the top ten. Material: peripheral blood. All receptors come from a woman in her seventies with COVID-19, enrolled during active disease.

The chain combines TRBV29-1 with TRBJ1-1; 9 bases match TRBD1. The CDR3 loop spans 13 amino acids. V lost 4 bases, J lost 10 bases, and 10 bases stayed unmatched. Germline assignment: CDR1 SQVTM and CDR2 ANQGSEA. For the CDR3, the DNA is TGCAGCGTTGGCGGACAGGGGAGAGCAGGAGCTTTCTTT. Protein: CSVGGQGRAGAFF. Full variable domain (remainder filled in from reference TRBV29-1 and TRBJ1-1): SAVISQKPSRDICQRGTSLTIQCQVDSQVTMMFWYRQQPGQSLTLIATANQGSEATYESGFVIDKFPISRPNLTFSTLTVSNMSPEDSSIYLCSVGGQGRAGAFFGQGTRLTVV.

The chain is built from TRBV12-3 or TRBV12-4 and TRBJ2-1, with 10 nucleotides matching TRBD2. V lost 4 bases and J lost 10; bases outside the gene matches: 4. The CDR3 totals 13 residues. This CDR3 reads CASSSTSGEEQFF. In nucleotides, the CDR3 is TGTGCCAGCAGTTCAACTAGCGGGGAGGAGCAGTTCTTC.

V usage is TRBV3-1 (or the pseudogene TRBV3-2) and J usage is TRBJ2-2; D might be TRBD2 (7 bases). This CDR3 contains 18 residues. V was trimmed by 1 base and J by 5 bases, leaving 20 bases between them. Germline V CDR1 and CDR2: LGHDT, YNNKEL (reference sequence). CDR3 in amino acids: CASSQAWLGGLQTGELFF. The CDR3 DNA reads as TGTGCCAGCAGCCAAGCTTGGCTAGGGGGACTACAGACCGGGGAGCTGTTTTTT.

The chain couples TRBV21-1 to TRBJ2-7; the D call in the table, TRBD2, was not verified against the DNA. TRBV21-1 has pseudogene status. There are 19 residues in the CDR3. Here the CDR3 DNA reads TGTGCCAGCAGCAAAGGCCCCTTAGGGGAGCGGGGTTACTCCTACGAGCAGTACTTC. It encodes CASSKGPLGERGYSYEQYF.

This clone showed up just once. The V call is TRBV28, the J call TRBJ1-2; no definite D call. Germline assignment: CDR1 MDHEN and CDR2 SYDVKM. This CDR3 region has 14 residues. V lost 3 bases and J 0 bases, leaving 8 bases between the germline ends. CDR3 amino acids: CASSFREANYGYTF. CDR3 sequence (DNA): TGTGCCAGCAGTTTTCGCGAAGCTAACTATGGCTACACCTTC.

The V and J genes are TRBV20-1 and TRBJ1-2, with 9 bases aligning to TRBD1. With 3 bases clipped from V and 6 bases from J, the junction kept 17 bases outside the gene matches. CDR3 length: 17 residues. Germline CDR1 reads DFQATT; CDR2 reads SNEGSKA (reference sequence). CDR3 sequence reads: CSASAQRVGQGKDGYTF. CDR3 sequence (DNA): TGCAGTGCTAGTGCCCAACGGGTGGGACAGGGAAAGGATGGCTACACCTTC.

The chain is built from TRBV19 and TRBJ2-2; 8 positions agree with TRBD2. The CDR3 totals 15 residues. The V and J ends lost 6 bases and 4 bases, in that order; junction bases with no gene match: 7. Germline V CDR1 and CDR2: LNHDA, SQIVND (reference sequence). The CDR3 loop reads CASRGGLARTGELFF. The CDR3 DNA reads TGTGCCAGTAGGGGAGGACTAGCTCGCACCGGGGAGCTGTTTTTT.

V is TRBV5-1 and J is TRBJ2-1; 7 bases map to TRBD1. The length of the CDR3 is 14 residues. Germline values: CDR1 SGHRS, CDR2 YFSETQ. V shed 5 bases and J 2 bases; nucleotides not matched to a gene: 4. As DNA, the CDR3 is TGCGCCAGCAGTTGGGGACAGCCCTACAATGAGCAGTTCTTC. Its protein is CASSWGQPYNEQFF.

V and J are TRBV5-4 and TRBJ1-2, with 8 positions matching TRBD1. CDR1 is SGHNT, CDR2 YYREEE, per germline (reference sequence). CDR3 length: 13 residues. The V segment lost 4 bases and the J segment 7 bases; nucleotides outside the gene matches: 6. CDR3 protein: CASSTEQGVGYTF. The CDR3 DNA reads TGTGCCAGCAGCACAGAACAGGGGGTTGGCTACACCTTC. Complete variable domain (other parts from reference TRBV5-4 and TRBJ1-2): ETGVTQSPTHLIKTRGQQVTLRCSSQSGHNTVSWYQQALGQGPQFIFQYYREEENGRGNFPPRFSGLQFPNYSSELNVNALELDDSALYLCASSTEQGVGYTFGSGTRLTVV.

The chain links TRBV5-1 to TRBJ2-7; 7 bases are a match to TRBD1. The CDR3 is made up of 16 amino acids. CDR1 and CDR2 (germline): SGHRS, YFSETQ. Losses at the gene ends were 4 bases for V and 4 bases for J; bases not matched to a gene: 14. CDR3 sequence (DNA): TGCGCCAGCAGCGGTAGTTATATGGGACAGCCGTACGAGCAGTACTTC. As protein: CASSGSYMGQPYEQYF.

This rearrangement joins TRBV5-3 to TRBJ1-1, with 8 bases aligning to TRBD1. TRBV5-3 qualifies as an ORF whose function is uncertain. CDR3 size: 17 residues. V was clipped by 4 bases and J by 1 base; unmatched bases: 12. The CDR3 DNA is TGTGCCAGAAGCCCCGAAACGACAGGGGAGGAGAACACTGAAGCTTTCTTT. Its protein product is CARSPETTGEENTEAFF.

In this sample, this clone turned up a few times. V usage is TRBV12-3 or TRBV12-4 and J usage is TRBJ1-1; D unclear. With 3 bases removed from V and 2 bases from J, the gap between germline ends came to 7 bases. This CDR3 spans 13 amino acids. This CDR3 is CASSLSSNTEAFF. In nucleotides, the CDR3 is TGTGCCAGCAGTTTGTCCAGTAACACTGAAGCTTTCTTT.

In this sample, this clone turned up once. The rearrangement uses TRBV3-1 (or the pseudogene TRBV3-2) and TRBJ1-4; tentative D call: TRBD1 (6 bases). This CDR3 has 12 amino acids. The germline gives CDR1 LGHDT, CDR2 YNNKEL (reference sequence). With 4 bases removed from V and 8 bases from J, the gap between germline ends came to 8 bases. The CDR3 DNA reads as TGTGCCAGCAGCCGTACAGGGGAAAAACTGTTTTTT. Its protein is CASSRTGEKLFF.

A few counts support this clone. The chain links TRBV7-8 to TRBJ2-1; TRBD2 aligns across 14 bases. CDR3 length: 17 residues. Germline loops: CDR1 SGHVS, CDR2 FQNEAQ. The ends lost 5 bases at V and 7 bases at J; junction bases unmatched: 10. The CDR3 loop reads CASSRLAGGEVRNEQFF. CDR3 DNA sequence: TGTGCCAGCAGCCGACTAGCGGGGGGGGAGGTTCGGAATGAGCAGTTCTTC.

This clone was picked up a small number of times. CDR3 protein: CARQDNKTGASQPQHF. Here the CDR3 DNA reads TGCGCCAGACAAGACAACAAGACAGGGGCAAGTCAGCCCCAGCATTTT. The V gene is TRBV10-1, the J gene TRBJ1-5; 8 positions agree with TRBD1. CDR1 is WNHNN and CDR2 is SYGVQD in the germline V gene (reference sequence). The length of the CDR3 is 16 residues. With V trimmed by 9 bases and J by 6 bases, 16 bases remained unmatched.

The CDR3 here is CASSERGGSLNTGELFF. CDR3 bases: TGTGCCAGCAGTGAAAGGGGGGGCTCGTTGAACACCGGGGAGCTGTTTTTT. The rearrangement links TRBV2 to TRBJ2-2; a possible D gene is TRBD2 (7 bases). Trimming took 2 bases from V and 1 from J, leaving 14 bases between them. This CDR3 is 17 amino acids long. The germline gives CDR1 SNHLY, CDR2 FYNNEI.

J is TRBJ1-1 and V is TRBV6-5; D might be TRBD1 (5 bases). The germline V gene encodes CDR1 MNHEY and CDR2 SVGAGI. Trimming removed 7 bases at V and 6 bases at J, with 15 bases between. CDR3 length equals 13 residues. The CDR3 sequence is CASTKGDEAEAFF. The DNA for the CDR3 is TGTGCCAGCACCAAAGGGGATGAGGCTGAAGCTTTCTTT.

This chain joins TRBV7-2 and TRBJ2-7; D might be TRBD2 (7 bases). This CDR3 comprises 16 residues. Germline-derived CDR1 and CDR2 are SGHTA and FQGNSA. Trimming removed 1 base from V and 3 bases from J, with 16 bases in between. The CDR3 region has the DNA TGTGCCAGCAGCTTAGACTCCGGGGGGCAACGCTACGAGCAGTACTTC. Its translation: CASSLDSGGQRYEQYF.

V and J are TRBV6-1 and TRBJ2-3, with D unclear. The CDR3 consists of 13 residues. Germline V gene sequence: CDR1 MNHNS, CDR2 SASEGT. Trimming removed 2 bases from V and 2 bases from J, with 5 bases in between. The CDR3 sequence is CASSEPYTDTQYF. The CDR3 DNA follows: TGTGCCAGCAGTGAACCCTACACAGATACGCAGTATTTT.

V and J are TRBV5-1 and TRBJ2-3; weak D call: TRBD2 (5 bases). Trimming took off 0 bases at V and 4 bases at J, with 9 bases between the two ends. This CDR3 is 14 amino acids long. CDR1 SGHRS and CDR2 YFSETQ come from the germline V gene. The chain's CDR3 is CASSLGRGADTQYF. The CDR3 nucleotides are TGCGCCAGCAGCTTGGGTCGGGGTGCAGATACGCAGTATTTT.

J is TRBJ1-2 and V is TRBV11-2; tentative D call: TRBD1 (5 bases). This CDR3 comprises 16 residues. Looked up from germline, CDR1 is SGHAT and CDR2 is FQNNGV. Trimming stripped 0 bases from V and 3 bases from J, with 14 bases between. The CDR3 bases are TGTGCCAGCAGCTTAGATTACAGGACCGACTACTATGGCTACACCTTC. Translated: CASSLDYRTDYYGYTF.

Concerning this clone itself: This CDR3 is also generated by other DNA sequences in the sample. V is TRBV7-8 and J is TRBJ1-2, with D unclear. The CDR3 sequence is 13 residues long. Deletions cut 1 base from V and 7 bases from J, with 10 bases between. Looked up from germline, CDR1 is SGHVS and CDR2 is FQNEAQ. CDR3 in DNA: TGTGCCAGCAGCTTAGGGGGTGGAGGTGGCTACACCTTC. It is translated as CASSLGGGGGYTF.

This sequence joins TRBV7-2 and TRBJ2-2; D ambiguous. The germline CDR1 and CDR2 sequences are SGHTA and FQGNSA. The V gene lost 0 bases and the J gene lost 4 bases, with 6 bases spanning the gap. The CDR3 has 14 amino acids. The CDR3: CASSLAQFTGELFF. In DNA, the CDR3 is TGTGCCAGCAGCTTAGCACAGTTCACCGGGGAGCTGTTTTTT.

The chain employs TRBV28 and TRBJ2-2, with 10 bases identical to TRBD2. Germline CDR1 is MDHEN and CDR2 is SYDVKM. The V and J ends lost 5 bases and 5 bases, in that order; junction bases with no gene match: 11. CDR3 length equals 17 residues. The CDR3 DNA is TGTGCCAGCAGTCATGGGAAACTAGCGGGGTGGACCGGGGAGCTGTTTTTT. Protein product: CASSHGKLAGWTGELFF.

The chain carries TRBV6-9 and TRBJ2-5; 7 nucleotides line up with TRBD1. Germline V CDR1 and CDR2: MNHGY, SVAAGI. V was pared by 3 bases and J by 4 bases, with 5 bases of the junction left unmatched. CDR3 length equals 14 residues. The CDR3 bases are TGTGCCAGCAGTTACAAGGGACAGCGAGAGACCCAGTACTTC. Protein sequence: CASSYKGQRETQYF.

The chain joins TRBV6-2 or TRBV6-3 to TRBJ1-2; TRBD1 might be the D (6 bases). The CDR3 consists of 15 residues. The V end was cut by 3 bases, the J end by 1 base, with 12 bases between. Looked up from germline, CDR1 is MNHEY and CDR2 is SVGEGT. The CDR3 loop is CASSYRGTFNYGYTF. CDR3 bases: TGTGCCAGCAGTTATAGAGGGACATTTAACTATGGCTACACCTTC.